The 4 T cell receptor beta chains given below trace back to one sample, sequenced in a study of cytomegalovirus exposure and HLA in healthy donors. Researchers ran the PCR with 60 Vbeta and 13 Jbeta primers. Clones were sequenced by immunoSEQ multiplex PCR, and TCRdb holds only the in-frame ones, with some missing. The sample lists about 180,000 clones; under 80% were seen once. Sequencing used PBMCs. These receptor sequences come from a woman aged 45-60 years in good health and CMV-seropositive.

The chain couples TRBV6-5 to TRBJ2-7; D unclear. Trimming left V 1 base short and J 0 bases short, with 7 bases between. CDR1 is MNHEY, CDR2 SVGAGI, per germline. The CDR3 consists of 14 residues. CDR3 amino acids: CASSYLADSYEQYF. CDR3 coding DNA: TGTGCCAGCAGTTACTTGGCCGACTCCTACGAGCAGTACTTC.

J is TRBJ1-4 and V is TRBV5-1; D is perhaps TRBD1 (6 bases). Per the germline V gene, CDR1 is SGHRS and CDR2 is YFSETQ. V was trimmed by 0 bases and J by 5 bases, leaving 14 bases between them. The CDR3 loop spans 16 amino acids. CDR3: CASSLEIQGKNEKLFF. CDR3 nucleotide sequence: TGCGCCAGCAGCTTGGAAATACAGGGAAAGAATGAAAAACTGTTTTTT.

The rearrangement joins TRBV18 to TRBJ1-1; D gene uncertain. The CDR3 runs 13 residues. CDR1 and CDR2 from the germline V gene are KGHSH and LQKENI. Trimming took 3 bases from V and 1 from J, leaving 6 bases between them. Here the CDR3 DNA reads TGTGCCAGCTCACCTGAGGGGAACACTGAAGCTTTCTTT. Its protein is CASSPEGNTEAFF. Variable domain in full (rest from reference TRBV18 and TRBJ1-1): NAGVMQNPRHLVRRRGQEARLRCSPMKGHSHVYWYRQLPEEGLKFMVYLQKENIIDESGMPKERFSAEFPKEGPSILRIQQVVRGDSAAYFCASSPEGNTEAFFGQGTRLTVV.

The rearrangement links TRBV6-6 to TRBJ2-7; possible D gene TRBD2, 6 bases. Germline assignment: CDR1 MNHNY and CDR2 SVGAGI (reference sequence). The ends were cut back, 2 bases at V and 7 bases at J, with 15 bases in the middle. CDR3 length: 14 residues. In DNA form, the CDR3 reads TGTGCCAGCAGTTACCTATGGACGGCGGGAGAGCAGTACTTC. As protein: CASSYLWTAGEQYF.